This T cell receptor beta chain was identified in a study of CD4 T cells in relation to SARS-CoV-2 and coronaviruses. CD4+ T cells from unexposed donors were obtained before the COVID-19 pandemic (2011-2018). CD4+ T cells were isolated from the cells after 10 days of culture. Testing used SARS-CoV-2 S/N and four cold-coronavirus spikes on unexposed-donor CD4+ T cells, cells permitting. On this clone itself: Its antigen is as yet unknown.

Clones were read by immunoSEQ multiplex PCR, and TCRdb kept only the in-frame ones, dropping some. The sample lists roughly 15,000 clones, 79% occurring once. The sample was CD4+ T cells from PBMCs, cultured in vitro. The TCR comes from a human donor in good health.

CDR3 sequence: CSASPPGGGETQYF. As DNA, the CDR3 is TGCAGTGCTAGTCCCCCCGGGGGTGGTGAGACCCAGTACTTC. This chain links TRBV20-1 with TRBJ2-5; D is perhaps TRBD2 (6 bases). The germline V gene has CDR1 DFQATT and CDR2 SNEGSKA (reference sequence). The CDR3 spans 14 residues. Trimming took off 3 bases at V and 5 bases at J, with 16 bases between the two ends.